Following are 2 T cell receptor beta chains from one sample sequenced in a study of T cell responses to AZD1222 COVID-19 vaccine. Measured with immunoSEQ multiplex PCR; TCRdb has only the in-frame clones, and not every one. Of 250,000 to 300,000 clones listed, 90% to 95% were seen once; the top ten hold 0.55%. Sequencing used peripheral blood, obtained 28 days after the second AZD1222 dose. Receptors originate from an adult who received the AZD1222 COVID-19 vaccine.

The chain carries TRBV4-1 and TRBJ1-1; 8 positions match TRBD1. The V and J ends lost 3 bases and 4 bases, in that order; junction bases with no gene match: 7. CDR1 and CDR2 (germline): MGHRA, YSYEKL. This CDR3 comprises 15 residues. The CDR3 nucleotides read TGCGCCAGCAGCCACCCACAGGGGGTGGTCACTGAAGCTTTCTTT. This codes for CASSHPQGVVTEAFF.

The chain couples TRBV3-1 (or the pseudogene TRBV3-2) to TRBJ1-6, with D unresolved. Between the trimmed V and J ends, which lost 1 base and 9 bases, there was a span of 10 bases. The CDR3 sequence is 14 residues long. Germline V gives CDR1 LGHDT, CDR2 YNNKEL (reference sequence). The CDR3 spells CASSQAGSGSPLHF. DNA for the CDR3: TGTGCCAGCAGCCAAGCCGGGTCCGGTTCACCCCTCCACTTT.